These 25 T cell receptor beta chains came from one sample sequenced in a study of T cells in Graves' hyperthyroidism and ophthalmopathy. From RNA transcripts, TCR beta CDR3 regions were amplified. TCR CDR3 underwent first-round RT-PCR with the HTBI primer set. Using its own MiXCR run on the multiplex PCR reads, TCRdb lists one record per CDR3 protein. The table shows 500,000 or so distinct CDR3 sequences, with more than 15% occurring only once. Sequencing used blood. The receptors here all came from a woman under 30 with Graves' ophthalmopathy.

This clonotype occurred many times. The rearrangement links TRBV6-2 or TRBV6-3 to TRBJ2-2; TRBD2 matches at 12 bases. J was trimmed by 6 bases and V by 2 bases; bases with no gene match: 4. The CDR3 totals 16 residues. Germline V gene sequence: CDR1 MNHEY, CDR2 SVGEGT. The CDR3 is CASSYGLAGSAGELFF. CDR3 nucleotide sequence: TGTGCCAGCAGTTACGGACTAGCGGGAAGTGCCGGGGAGCTGTTTTTT.

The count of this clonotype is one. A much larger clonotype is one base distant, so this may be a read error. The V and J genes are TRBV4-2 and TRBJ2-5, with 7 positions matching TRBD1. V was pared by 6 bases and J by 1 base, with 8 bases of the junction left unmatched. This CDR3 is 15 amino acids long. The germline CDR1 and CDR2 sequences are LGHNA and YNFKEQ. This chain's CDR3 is CASSEVAGGQETQYF. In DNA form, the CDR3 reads TGTGCCAGCAGTGAAGTGGCAGGGGGCCAAGAGACCCAGTACTTC.

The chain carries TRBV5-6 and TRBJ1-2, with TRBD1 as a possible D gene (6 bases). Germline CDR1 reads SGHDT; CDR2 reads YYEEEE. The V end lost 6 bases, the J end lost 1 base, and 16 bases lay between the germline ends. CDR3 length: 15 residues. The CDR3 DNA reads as TGTGCCAGCACCATGAACCCGGACAGTAACTATGGCTACACCTTC. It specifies CASTMNPDSNYGYTF.

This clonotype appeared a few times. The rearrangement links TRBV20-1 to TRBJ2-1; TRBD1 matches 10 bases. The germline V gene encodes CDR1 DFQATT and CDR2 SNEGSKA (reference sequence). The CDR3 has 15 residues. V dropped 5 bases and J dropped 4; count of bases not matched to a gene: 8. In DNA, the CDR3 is TGCAGTGCTCAAATCGGGACAGGGGCTTACAATGAGCAGTTCTTC. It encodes CSAQIGTGAYNEQFF.

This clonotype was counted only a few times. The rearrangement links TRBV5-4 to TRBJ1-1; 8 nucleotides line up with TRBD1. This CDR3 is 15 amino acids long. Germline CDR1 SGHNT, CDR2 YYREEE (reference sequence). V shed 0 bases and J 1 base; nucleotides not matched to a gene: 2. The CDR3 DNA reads TGTGCCAGCAGCTTGGGACAGGGGAGGAACACTGAAGCTTTCTTT. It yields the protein CASSLGQGRNTEAFF.

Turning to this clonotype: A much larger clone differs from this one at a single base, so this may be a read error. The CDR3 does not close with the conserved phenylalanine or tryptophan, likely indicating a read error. In nucleotides, the CDR3 is TGTGCCAGCAGCCAAGATTCAGCGTTGAGAACTGAAGCTTTCCTT. Translated, it gives CASSQDSALRTEAFL. The chain joins TRBV3-1 to TRBJ1-1; unclear D gene. Germline values: CDR1 LGHDT, CDR2 YNNKEL (reference sequence). This CDR3 region has 15 residues. V dropped 0 bases and J dropped 5 bases, with 13 bases sitting between them.

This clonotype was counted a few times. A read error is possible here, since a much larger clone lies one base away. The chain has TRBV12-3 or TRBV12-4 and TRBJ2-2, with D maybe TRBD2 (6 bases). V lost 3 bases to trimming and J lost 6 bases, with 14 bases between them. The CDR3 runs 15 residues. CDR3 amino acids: CASSFMAGRAGELFF. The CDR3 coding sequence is TGTGCCAGCAGTTTTATGGCGGGACGAGCCGGGGAGCTGTTTTTT.

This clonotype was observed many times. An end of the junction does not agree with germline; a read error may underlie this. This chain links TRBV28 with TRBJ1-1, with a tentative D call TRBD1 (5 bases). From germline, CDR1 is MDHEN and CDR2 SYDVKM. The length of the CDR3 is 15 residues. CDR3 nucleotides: TGTGCCAGCAGTTTGGGGGGAGTCCTGAAAACTGAAGCTTTCTTT. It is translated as CASSLGGVLKTEAFF.

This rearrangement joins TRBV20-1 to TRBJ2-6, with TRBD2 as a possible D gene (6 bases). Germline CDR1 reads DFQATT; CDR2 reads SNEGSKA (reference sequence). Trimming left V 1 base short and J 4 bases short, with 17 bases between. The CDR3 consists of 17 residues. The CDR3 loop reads CSARASISGSGANVLTF. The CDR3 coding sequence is TGCAGTGCTAGAGCCTCTATTAGCGGCTCCGGGGCCAACGTCCTGACTTTC.

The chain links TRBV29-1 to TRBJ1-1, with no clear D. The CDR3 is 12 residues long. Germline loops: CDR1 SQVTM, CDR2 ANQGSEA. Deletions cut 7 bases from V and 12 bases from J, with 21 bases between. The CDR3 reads CSGNRERSRTFF. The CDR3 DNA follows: TGCAGCGGCAACCGGGAGCGGTCGCGTACTTTCTTT.

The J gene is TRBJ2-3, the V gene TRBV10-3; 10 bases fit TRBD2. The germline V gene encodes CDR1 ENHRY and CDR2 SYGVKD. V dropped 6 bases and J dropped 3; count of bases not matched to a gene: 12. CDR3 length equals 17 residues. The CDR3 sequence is CAISSPPSGSWTDTQYF. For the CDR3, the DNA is TGTGCCATCAGCTCCCCCCCTAGCGGGAGTTGGACAGATACGCAGTATTTT.

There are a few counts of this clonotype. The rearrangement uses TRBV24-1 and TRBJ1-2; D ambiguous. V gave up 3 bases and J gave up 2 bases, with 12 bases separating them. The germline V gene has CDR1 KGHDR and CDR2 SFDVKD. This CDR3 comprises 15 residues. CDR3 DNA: TGTGCCACCAGTGATGCGCAAGGTGGGAACTATGGCTACACCTTC. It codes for CATSDAQGGNYGYTF.

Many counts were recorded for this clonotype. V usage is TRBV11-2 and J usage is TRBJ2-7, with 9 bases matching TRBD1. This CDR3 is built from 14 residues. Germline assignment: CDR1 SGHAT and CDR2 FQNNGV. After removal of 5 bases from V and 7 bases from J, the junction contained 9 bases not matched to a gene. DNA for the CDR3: TGTGCCAGCAGCCTCCGGGACAGGGTCGGGGAGCAGTACTTC. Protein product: CASSLRDRVGEQYF.

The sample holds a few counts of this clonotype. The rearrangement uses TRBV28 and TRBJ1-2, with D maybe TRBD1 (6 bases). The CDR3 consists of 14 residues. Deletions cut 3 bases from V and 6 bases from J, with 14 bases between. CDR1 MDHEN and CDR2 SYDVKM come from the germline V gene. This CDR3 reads CASSFRGGSHGYTF. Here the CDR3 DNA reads TGTGCCAGCAGTTTTAGGGGGGGCTCGCATGGCTACACCTTC.

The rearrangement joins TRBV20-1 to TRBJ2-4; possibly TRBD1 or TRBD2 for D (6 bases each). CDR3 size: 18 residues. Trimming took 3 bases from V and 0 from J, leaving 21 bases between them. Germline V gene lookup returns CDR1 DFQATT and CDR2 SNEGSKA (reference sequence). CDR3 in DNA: TGCAGTGCTAGTTCAGGAAGCCTACAGGGACTAGCCAAAAACATTCAGTACTTC. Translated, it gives CSASSGSLQGLAKNIQYF.

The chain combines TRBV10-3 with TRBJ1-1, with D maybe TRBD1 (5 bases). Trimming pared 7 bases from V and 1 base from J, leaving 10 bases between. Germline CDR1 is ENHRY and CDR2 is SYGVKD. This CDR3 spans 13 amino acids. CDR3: CAIMGVENTEAFF. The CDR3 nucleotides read TGTGCCATCATGGGGGTTGAGAACACTGAAGCTTTCTTT.

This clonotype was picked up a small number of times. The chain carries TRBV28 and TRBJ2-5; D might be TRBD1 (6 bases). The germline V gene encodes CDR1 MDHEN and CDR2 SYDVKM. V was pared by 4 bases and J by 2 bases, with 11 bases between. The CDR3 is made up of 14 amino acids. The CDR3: CASSSHRDQETQYF. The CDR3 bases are TGTGCCAGCAGTTCTCACAGGGATCAAGAGACCCAGTACTTC.

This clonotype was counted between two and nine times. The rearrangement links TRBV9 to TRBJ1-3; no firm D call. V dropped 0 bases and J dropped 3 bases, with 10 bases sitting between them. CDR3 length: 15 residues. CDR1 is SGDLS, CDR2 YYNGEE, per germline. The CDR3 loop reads CASSVDEYGGNTIYF. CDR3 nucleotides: TGTGCCAGCAGCGTAGACGAGTACGGTGGAAACACCATATATTTT. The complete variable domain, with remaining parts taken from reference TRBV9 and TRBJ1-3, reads DSGVTQTPKHLITATGQRVTLRCSPRSGDLSVYWYQQSLDQGLQFLIQYYNGEERAKGNILERFSAQQFPDLHSELNLSSLELGDSALYFCASSVDEYGGNTIYFGEGSWLTVV.

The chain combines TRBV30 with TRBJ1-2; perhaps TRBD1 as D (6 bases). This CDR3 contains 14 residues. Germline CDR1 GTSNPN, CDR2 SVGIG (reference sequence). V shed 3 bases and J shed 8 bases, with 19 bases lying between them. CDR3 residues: CAWSGRETGGGYTF. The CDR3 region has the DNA TGTGCCTGGAGCGGAAGAGAGACAGGTGGCGGCTACACCTTC.

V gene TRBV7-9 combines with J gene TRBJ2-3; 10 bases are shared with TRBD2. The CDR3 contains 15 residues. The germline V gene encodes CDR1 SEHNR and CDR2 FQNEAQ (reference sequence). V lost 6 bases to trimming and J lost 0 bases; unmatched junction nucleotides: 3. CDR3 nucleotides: TGTGCCAGCAGGTCACTAGCGGGGAGCACAGATACGCAGTATTTT. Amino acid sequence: CASRSLAGSTDTQYF.

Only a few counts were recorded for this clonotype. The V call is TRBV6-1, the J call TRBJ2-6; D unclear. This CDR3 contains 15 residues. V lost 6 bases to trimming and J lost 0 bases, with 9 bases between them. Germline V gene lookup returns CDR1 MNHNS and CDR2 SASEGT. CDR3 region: CASRPGRSGANVLTF. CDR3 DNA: TGTGCCAGCAGGCCGGGCCGCTCTGGGGCCAACGTCCTGACTTTC.

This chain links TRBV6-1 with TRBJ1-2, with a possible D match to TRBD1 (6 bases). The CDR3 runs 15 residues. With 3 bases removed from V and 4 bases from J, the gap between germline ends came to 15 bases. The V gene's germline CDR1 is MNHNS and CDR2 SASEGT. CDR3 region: CASSDQGSESYGYTF. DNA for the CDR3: TGTGCCAGCAGTGACCAGGGGTCAGAGAGCTATGGCTACACCTTC.

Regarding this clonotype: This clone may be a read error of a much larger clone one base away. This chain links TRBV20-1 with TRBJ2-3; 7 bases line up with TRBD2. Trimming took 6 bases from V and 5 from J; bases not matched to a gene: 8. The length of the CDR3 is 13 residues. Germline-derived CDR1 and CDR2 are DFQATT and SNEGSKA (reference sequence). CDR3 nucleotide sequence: TGCAGTGCCAGACCAGCGGGGATAGATACGCAGTATTTT. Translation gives CSARPAGIDTQYF.

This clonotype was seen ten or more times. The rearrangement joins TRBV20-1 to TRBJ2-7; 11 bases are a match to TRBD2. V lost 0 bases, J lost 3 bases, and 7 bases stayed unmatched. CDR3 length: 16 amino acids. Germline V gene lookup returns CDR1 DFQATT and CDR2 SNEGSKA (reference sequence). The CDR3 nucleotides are TGCAGTGCTAGAGACTACCGGCTAGCGGGGGGCTACGAGCAGTACTTC. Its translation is CSARDYRLAGGYEQYF.

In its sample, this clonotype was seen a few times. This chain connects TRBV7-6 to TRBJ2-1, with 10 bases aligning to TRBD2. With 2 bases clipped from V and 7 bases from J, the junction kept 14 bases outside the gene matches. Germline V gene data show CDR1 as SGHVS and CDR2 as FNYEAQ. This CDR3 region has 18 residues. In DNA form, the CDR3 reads TGTGCCAGCAGCTTAAACCCAGTAGCGGGAGGTGTGGGAAATGAGCAGTTCTTC. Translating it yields CASSLNPVAGGVGNEQFF.